Listed below are T cell receptor beta chains from one sample, sequenced in a study of T cells after yellow fever vaccination. TCRdb analysed the 5' RACE reads with MiXCR anew, one entry per CDR3 protein. Here the sample spans some 420,000 distinct CDR3 sequences, roughly a sixth being singletons. This specimen consisted of PBMCs, obtained before the yellow fever booster vaccination. These TCRs come from a man in his late teens or twenties who received the YFV17D yellow fever vaccine. The CDR3 runs from the conserved cysteine through the conserved F or W. A D gene is named only where the DNA matches it firmly. Rows may omit the clone size; those that give it use once, few, many or a size class.

>TRBD2|few|TRBJ2-5|TRBV5-1
CASSLGTSGGAKETQYF
TGCGCCAGCAGCCTGGGGACTAGCGGGGGGGCCAAGGAGACCCAGTACTTC
>.|few|TRBJ2-5|TRBV12-3/TRBV12-4
CASSRERETQYF
TGTGCCAGCAGCCGGGAGCGAGAGACCCAGTACTTC
>TRBD1|.|TRBJ2-3|TRBV29-1
CSVEETGRTDTQYF
TGCAGCGTTGAAGAGACAGGGCGGACAGATACGCAGTATTTT
>TRBD2|few|TRBJ2-1|TRBV12-3/TRBV12-4
CASRQTSGGRSEQFF
TGTGCCAGCAGACAGACTAGCGGGGGGCGTAGTGAGCAGTTCTTC
>TRBD1|.|TRBJ2-2|TRBV5-6
CASSLGLQGAFTGELFF
TGTGCCAGCAGCTTGGGCCTACAGGGGGCTTTCACCGGGGAGCTGTTTTTT
>.|.|TRBJ2-7|TRBV6-1
CASTPGQEQYF
TGTGCCAGCACCCCGGGGCAGGAGCAGTACTTC
>.|few|TRBJ1-5|TRBV4-1
CGSSMVYSNQPQHF
TGCGGCAGTTCAATGGTGTATAGCAATCAGCCCCAGCATTTT
>.|many|TRBJ1-4|TRBV4-1
CASSQVGTTNEKLFF
TGCGCCAGCAGCCAAGTTGGGACGACTAATGAAAAACTGTTTTTT
>TRBD1|.|TRBJ2-5|TRBV20-1
CSVPPTGGNGETQYF
TGCAGTGTTCCGCCCACAGGGGGAAATGGGGAGACCCAGTACTTC
>TRBD1|few|TRBJ2-5|TRBV7-2
CASSRTGAPQYF
TGTGCCAGCAGTCGGACAGGGGCACCCCAGTACTTC
>.|.|TRBJ2-2|TRBV11-2
CASSLVAPGELFF
TGTGCCAGCAGCTTAGTAGCCCCCGGGGAGCTGTTTTTT
>.|.|TRBJ2-3|TRBV27
CASRRGRWTDTQYF
TGTGCCAGCAGGCGGGGTCGTTGGACAGATACGCAGTATTTT
>.|once|TRBJ2-1|TRBV7-9
CASSLRGAAEGEQFF
TGTGCCAGCAGCTTACGGGGGGCGGCAGAAGGGGAGCAGTTCTTC
>.|few|TRBJ2-2|TRBV12-3/TRBV12-4
CASSTGTPPTGELFF
TGTGCCAGCAGTACTGGGACACCCCCAACCGGGGAGCTGTTTTTT
>.|.|TRBJ1-4|TRBV7-9
CASSALGLADEKLFF
TGTGCCAGCAGCGCCTTAGGGCTGGCTGACGAAAAACTGTTTTTT
>.|.|TRBJ1-3|TRBV6-6
CASSYSLGEHTTNTIYF
TGTGCCAGCAGTTACTCTCTGGGGGAGCACACCACGAACACCATATATTTT
>TRBD2|few|TRBJ2-5|TRBV7-3
CASSPSGQYQETQYF
TGTGCCAGCAGCCCTAGCGGCCAGTACCAAGAGACCCAGTACTTC
>.|.|TRBJ1-2|TRBV6-1
CASSEANSNYGYTF
TGTGCCAGCAGTGAAGCGAATTCTAACTATGGCTACACCTTC
>.|.|TRBJ1-1|TRBV12-3/TRBV12-4
CASGQQMNTEAFF
TGTGCCAGCGGACAGCAGATGAACACTGAAGCTTTCTTT
>.|few|TRBJ2-1|TRBV28
CASCKDFSYNEQFF
TGTGCCAGCTGCAAAGACTTCTCCTACAATGAGCAGTTCTTC
>.|.|TRBJ1-1|TRBV4-2
CASSHPRYDPSGTEAFF
TGTGCCAGCAGCCACCCACGGTACGATCCCTCGGGGACTGAAGCTTTCTTT
>.|.|TRBJ2-2|TRBV20-1
CSASRGAWTGELFF
TGCAGTGCTAGCCGGGGGGCCTGGACCGGGGAGCTGTTTTTT
>.|.|TRBJ1-5|TRBV12-3/TRBV12-4
CASSLLPDSSAQPQHF
TGTGCCAGCAGTCTACTGCCCGACAGTTCGGCTCAGCCCCAGCATTTT
>.|.|TRBJ2-3|TRBV12-3/TRBV12-4
CASGLWDTQYF
TGTGCCAGCGGATTGTGGGATACGCAGTATTTT
>TRBD1|many|TRBJ2-7|TRBV6-5
CASSWSLGQGKEQYF
TGTGCCAGCAGTTGGTCCTTAGGACAGGGGAAAGAGCAGTACTTC
>.|few|TRBJ1-5|TRBV15
CATSRDGRGSANQPQHF
TGTGCCACCAGCAGAGATGGGCGCGGCAGTGCCAATCAGCCCCAGCATTTT
>.|few|TRBJ1-5|TRBV20-1
CSGNRDSNQPQHF
TGCAGTGGTAACAGGGATAGCAATCAGCCCCAGCATTTT
>.|.|TRBJ2-6|TRBV4-2
CASSQVLLASGANVLTF
TGTGCCAGCAGCCAAGTACTACTAGCCTCTGGGGCCAACGTCCTGACTTTC
>TRBD2|.|TRBJ2-5|TRBV5-1
CASSPPLAGGQETQYF
TGCGCCAGCAGCCCGCCTCTAGCGGGGGGCCAAGAGACCCAGTACTTC
>TRBD2|.|TRBJ2-3|TRBV12-3/TRBV12-4
CASLRIRAGGTDTQYF
TGTGCCAGTTTACGGATAAGAGCGGGGGGCACAGATACGCAGTATTTT
>TRBD1|.|TRBJ2-3|TRBV7-9
CASSSIRTGGADTQYF
TGTGCCAGCAGCTCAATCAGGACAGGGGGCGCGGATACGCAGTATTTT
>.|few|TRBJ1-2|TRBV4-2
CASSQDTGNYGYTF
TGTGCCAGCAGCCAAGATACAGGGAACTATGGCTACACCTTC
>TRBD1|once|TRBJ2-1|TRBV7-8
CASSRDRGWDNEQFF
TGTGCCAGCAGCAGAGACAGGGGTTGGGACAATGAGCAGTTCTTC
>.|.|TRBJ2-5|TRBV7-2
CASSLAPGPQETQYF
TGTGCCAGCAGCTTAGCCCCCGGGCCCCAAGAGACCCAGTACTTC
>.|.|TRBJ1-2|TRBV18
CASSPFERGDYGYTF
TGTGCCAGCTCACCCTTCGAAAGAGGGGACTATGGCTACACCTTC